The 24 T cell receptor beta chains below all came from one sample that was sequenced in a study of cytomegalovirus exposure and HLA in healthy donors. The table came from immunoSEQ multiplex PCR; TCRdb's copy has only in-frame clones and leaves some out. The sample includes 75,000 to 85,000 clones, under 95% seen only once; the top ten take 2% to 2.5%. The sample was PBMCs. The receptors were sampled from a man under 40 in good health and CMV-seronegative.

This clone was seen once. The chain recombines TRBV10-1 with TRBJ2-3; TRBD2 matches at 10 bases. This CDR3 contains 17 residues. The V gene end was trimmed by 6 bases and the J gene end by 2 bases; junction bases not matched to a gene: 11. Germline-derived CDR1 and CDR2 are WNHNN and SYGVQD (reference sequence). The chain's CDR3 is CASSSHGLAGDTDTQYF. The CDR3 coding sequence is TGCGCCAGCAGCTCCCACGGTCTAGCGGGGGACACAGATACGCAGTATTTT.

V gene TRBV15 combines with J gene TRBJ2-4; 8 bases map to TRBD1. Germline CDR1 and CDR2: LNHNV and YYDKDF (reference sequence). With 5 bases clipped from V and 8 bases from J, the junction kept 8 bases outside the gene matches. The CDR3 spans 14 residues. CDR3 nucleotides: TGTGCCACCAGCCTTCGGACAGGGTACGACATTCAGTACTTC. Translating gives CATSLRTGYDIQYF.

The V call is TRBV6-6, the J call TRBJ1-2, with D tentatively TRBD1 (5 bases). The CDR3 length is 13 residues. The V end was cut by 8 bases, the J end by 4 bases, with 14 bases between. Germline V lookup: CDR1 MNHNY, CDR2 SVGAGI (reference sequence). CDR3 region: CASEVTDLYGYTF. The CDR3 nucleotides read TGTGCCAGCGAAGTGACAGATCTCTATGGCTACACCTTC.

The J gene is TRBJ1-4, the V gene TRBV29-1; 10 bases match TRBD1. Trimming at V came to 6 bases and at J to 8 bases, leaving 3 bases not matched to a gene. This CDR3 is 12 amino acids long. The V gene's germline CDR1 is SQVTM and CDR2 ANQGSEA. The CDR3: CSVTGGGEKLFF. Written as DNA, the CDR3 is TGCAGCGTGACAGGGGGCGGAGAAAAACTGTTTTTT. Full variable domain (outside the CDR3, taken from reference TRBV29-1 and TRBJ1-4): SAVISQKPSRDICQRGTSLTIQCQVDSQVTMMFWYRQQPGQSLTLIATANQGSEATYESGFVIDKFPISRPNLTFSTLTVSNMSPEDSSIYLCSVTGGGEKLFFGSGTQLSVL.

This clone was recorded only once. This sequence joins TRBV2 and TRBJ1-1, with D possibly being TRBD1 (6 bases). Trimming removed 3 bases at V and 7 bases at J, with 21 bases between. The CDR3 runs to 16 residues. Germline values: CDR1 SNHLY, CDR2 FYNNEI. Here the CDR3 reads CASSEYGTMRGNEAFF. CDR3 in DNA: TGTGCCAGCAGTGAGTACGGGACAATGAGGGGAAATGAAGCTTTCTTT.

The CDR3 DNA follows: TGTGCCAGCAAGGGGACAGGGGAAATCAATGAGCAGTTCTTC. This translates into CASKGTGEINEQFF. The V gene is TRBV2, the J gene TRBJ2-1; TRBD1 agrees at 10 bases. CDR3 size: 14 residues. V dropped 7 bases and J dropped 6; count of bases not matched to a gene: 6. Germline CDR1 and CDR2: SNHLY and FYNNEI.

This chain connects TRBV7-8 to TRBJ2-5; D perhaps matches TRBD1 (6 bases). The tail of the sequence fits TRBJ2-7 better, so the J call may be wrong. Per germline, CDR1 SGHVS and CDR2 FQNEAQ. The length of the CDR3 is 15 residues. The CDR3 DNA follows: TGTGCCAGCAGCTCTATGGGGGACACCGCCTACGAGCAGTACTTC. It is translated as CASSSMGDTAYEQYF.

The genes are TRBV6-4 and TRBJ2-2, with TRBD2 matching over 12 bases. Germline V CDR1 and CDR2: MRHNA, SNTAGT. The CDR3 is 18 amino acids. The J segment lost 1 base and the V segment lost 5 bases, leaving 8 bases of the junction unmatched. This CDR3 is CASSLSAGLAGNTGELFF. The CDR3 nucleotides read TGTGCCAGCAGTTTGTCTGCGGGACTAGCGGGGAACACCGGGGAGCTGTTTTTT.

To note about this clone: Compared with germline, one end of the junction differs, possibly owing to a read error. CDR3 amino acids: CASSLEDSGTDTQYF. The DNA for the CDR3 is TGTGCTAGCAGCTTAGAAGACTCTGGCACAGATACGCAGTATTTT. The chain couples TRBV7-7 to TRBJ2-3; D uncertain. The CDR3 contains 15 residues. Germline V CDR1 and CDR2: SSHAT, FNYEAQ (reference sequence).

This chain uses TRBV9 with TRBJ1-5; perhaps TRBD1 as D (5 bases). CDR3 size: 14 residues. V was pared by 2 bases and J by 1 base, with 7 bases between. Germline CDR1 and CDR2: SGDLS and YYNGEE. The CDR3 DNA sequence: TGTGCCAGCAGCGTGGGGGGAAGCAATCAGCCCCAGCATTTT. This encodes CASSVGGSNQPQHF.

The chain joins TRBV6-1 to TRBJ1-2; D perhaps matches TRBD1 (6 bases). The CDR3 runs 14 residues. Germline V gene sequence: CDR1 MNHNS, CDR2 SASEGT. V was cut by 6 bases and J by 4 bases, with 15 bases left in between. The CDR3, as DNA: TGTGCCAGCAGGGGGGCGGGGGCTCCCTATGGCTACACCTTC. This gives the protein CASRGAGAPYGYTF.

The rearrangement links TRBV11-2 to TRBJ2-7, with 10 bases that match TRBD2. The CDR3 has 15 residues. Germline CDR1 is SGHAT and CDR2 is FQNNGV. The V and J ends lost 5 bases and 0 bases, in that order; junction bases with no gene match: 4. This CDR3 is CASSERTSGSYEQYF. The CDR3 bases are TGTGCCAGCAGCGAGAGGACTAGCGGCTCCTACGAGCAGTACTTC.

This chain connects TRBV10-3 to TRBJ1-1, with 7 bases lining up with TRBD1. With 2 bases clipped from V and 0 bases from J, the junction kept 6 bases outside the gene matches. Per the germline V gene, CDR1 is ENHRY and CDR2 is SYGVKD. This CDR3 has 16 amino acids. CDR3 DNA sequence: TGTGCCATCAGTGAGCCCAGGGGGACAGTGAACACTGAAGCTTTCTTT. Translation gives CAISEPRGTVNTEAFF.

This sequence joins TRBV2 and TRBJ2-1; 11 bases align to TRBD1. From germline, CDR1 is SNHLY and CDR2 FYNNEI. The CDR3 has 14 residues. With 10 bases clipped from V and 10 bases from J, the junction kept 12 bases outside the gene matches. CDR3 sequence (DNA): TGTGCCATCGCCACCCGGGACAGGGGGGAAGAGCAGTTCTTC. It codes for CAIATRDRGEEQFF.

V is TRBV19 and J is TRBJ2-3; 9 bases are a match to TRBD2. The CDR3 has 18 amino acids. In germline, CDR1 is LNHDA, CDR2 SQIVND (reference sequence). Trimming at V came to 3 bases and at J to 1 base, leaving 11 bases not matched to a gene. The CDR3: CASSIVLAGRSGTDTQYF. In DNA form, the CDR3 reads TGTGCCAGTAGTATCGTTCTAGCGGGGAGGTCGGGCACAGATACGCAGTATTTT.

V usage is TRBV19 and J usage is TRBJ2-7, with a possible D match to TRBD1 (6 bases). The CDR3 totals 15 residues. V shed 3 bases and J shed 0 bases, with 12 bases lying between them. Germline values: CDR1 LNHDA, CDR2 SQIVND (reference sequence). The DNA of the CDR3 is TGTGCCAGTAGTATCGATGGGGGCCCCTCCTACGAGCAGTACTTC. Protein sequence: CASSIDGGPSYEQYF.

The rearrangement links TRBV11-2 to TRBJ2-3; 7 positions agree with TRBD1. The CDR3 contains 15 residues. Germline V gene lookup returns CDR1 SGHAT and CDR2 FQNNGV. The trim removed 6 bases at V and 4 bases at J, leaving 10 bases unmatched. CDR3 DNA: TGTGCCAGCAGTTTATACATTCAGGGGGCAGATACGCAGTATTTT. Amino acid sequence: CASSLYIQGADTQYF.

A few counts support this clone. This sequence joins TRBV7-6 and TRBJ1-2, with TRBD1 matching 12 bases. The CDR3 runs 14 residues. Germline V gives CDR1 SGHVS, CDR2 FNYEAQ. V shed 5 bases, J shed 6 bases, and the junction held 4 bases outside the gene matches. CDR3 in DNA: TGTGCCAGCAGCACCGGGACAGGGGGCGATGGCTACACCTTC. The encoded protein is CASSTGTGGDGYTF.

The genes are TRBV5-1 and TRBJ2-5, with TRBD1 as a possible D gene (5 bases). The germline gives CDR1 SGHRS, CDR2 YFSETQ. V was clipped by 5 bases and J by 3 bases, with 14 bases between them. The CDR3 has 14 residues. CDR3 bases: TGCGCCAGCAGATCTGGCAGGGAAAAAGAGACCCAGTACTTC. Encoded protein: CASRSGREKETQYF.

The chain uses TRBV29-1 and TRBJ2-3; perhaps TRBD2 as D (6 bases). This CDR3 region has 13 residues. Germline assignment: CDR1 SQVTM and CDR2 ANQGSEA. Trimming pared 7 bases from V and 3 bases from J, leaving 14 bases between. Here the CDR3 DNA reads TGCAGCGCTCCCGGGGGAGTTACAGATACGCAGTATTTT. It encodes CSAPGGVTDTQYF.

The genes are TRBV5-1 and TRBJ2-7; D remains ambiguous. The CDR3 consists of 14 residues. V shed 0 bases and J shed 0 bases, with 7 bases lying between them. Per germline, CDR1 SGHRS and CDR2 YFSETQ. The CDR3 DNA sequence: TGCGCCAGCAGCTTGGACAGTCGCTCCTACGAGCAGTACTTC. Encoded protein: CASSLDSRSYEQYF.

This chain connects TRBV10-2 to TRBJ1-5, with 7 bases that match TRBD1. The V gene's germline CDR1 is WSHSY and CDR2 SAAADI. CDR3 length equals 15 residues. V gave up 6 bases and J gave up 2 bases; unmatched junction bases: 7. The CDR3 coding sequence is TGCGCCAGCAGACTCGACAGGGCCCGCAATCAGCCCCAGCATTTT. This encodes CASRLDRARNQPQHF.

This clone was seen once. The chain uses TRBV7-2 and TRBJ1-5; D uncertain. The germline CDR1 and CDR2 sequences are SGHTA and FQGNSA. This CDR3 has 14 residues. Trimming shortened V by 6 bases and J by 2 bases, and 11 bases separated the two germline ends. CDR3: CASSFTFGNQPQHF. The DNA for the CDR3 is TGTGCCAGCAGTTTTACATTTGGCAATCAGCCCCAGCATTTT.

J is TRBJ2-3 and V is TRBV4-1; D gene ambiguous. The V gene's germline CDR1 is MGHRA and CDR2 YSYEKL. The CDR3 runs to 15 residues. V dropped 0 bases and J dropped 2 bases, with 9 bases sitting between them. CDR3 sequence (DNA): TGCGCCAGCAGCCAAGATGGGCCCCACACAGATACGCAGTATTTT. Translated, it gives CASSQDGPHTDTQYF.